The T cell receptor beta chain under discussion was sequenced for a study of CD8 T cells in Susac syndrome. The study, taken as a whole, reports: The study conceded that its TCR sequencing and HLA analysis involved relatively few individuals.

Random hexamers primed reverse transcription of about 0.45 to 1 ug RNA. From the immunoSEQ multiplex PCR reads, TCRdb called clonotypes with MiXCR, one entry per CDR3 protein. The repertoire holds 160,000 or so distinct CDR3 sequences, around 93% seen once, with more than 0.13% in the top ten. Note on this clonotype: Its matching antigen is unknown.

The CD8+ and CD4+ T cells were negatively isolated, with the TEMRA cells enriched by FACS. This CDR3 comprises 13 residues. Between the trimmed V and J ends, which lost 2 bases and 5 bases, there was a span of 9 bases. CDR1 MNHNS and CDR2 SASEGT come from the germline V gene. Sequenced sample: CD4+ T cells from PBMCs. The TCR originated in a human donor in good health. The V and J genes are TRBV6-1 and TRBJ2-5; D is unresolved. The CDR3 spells CASSEFISETQYF. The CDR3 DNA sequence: TGTGCCAGCAGTGAATTTATTTCGGAGACCCAGTACTTC.